These T cell receptor beta chains were read from a single sample in a study of blood T cell repertoires in COVID-19. Profiled with immunoSEQ multiplex PCR; TCRdb holds only in-frame clones, not every one. Here the sample spans 95,000 or so clones, under 90% being singletons. Sequenced input: peripheral blood. The source is a human donor in a cohort sampled during active COVID-19. CDR3s include the opening cysteine and the closing phenylalanine or tryptophan. The D gene is left open where the match is weak. Part of the rows lack a size; the others show once, few, many or a class for expanded clones.

cdr3_aa,cdr3_nt,j_call,d_call,clone_size,v_call
CASSQDLGAYYGYTF,TGCGCCAGCAGCCAAGATTTAGGGGCTTACTATGGCTACACCTTC,TRBJ1-2,-,-,TRBV4-3
CASSRQGQETQYF,TGTGCCAGCAGTCGACAGGGACAAGAGACCCAGTACTTC,TRBJ2-5,TRBD1,-,TRBV2
CSVAGGRGQETQYF,TGCAGCGTGGCCGGAGGCAGGGGCCAAGAGACCCAGTACTTC,TRBJ2-5,-,-,TRBV29-1
CASSSGQGGYGYTF,TGTGCCAGCAGCTCGGGACAGGGGGGCTATGGCTACACCTTC,TRBJ1-2,TRBD1,few,TRBV11-2
CASSVAVSGNTIYF,TGTGCCAGCAGCGTGGCAGTCTCTGGAAACACCATATATTTT,TRBJ1-3,-,once,TRBV9
CASSDAGLAGGYETQYF,TGTGCCAGCAGTGACGCGGGACTAGCGGGAGGGTACGAGACCCAGTACTTC,TRBJ2-5,TRBD2,-,TRBV25-1
CASSAGQGAYEQYF,TGTGCCAGCTCGGCGGGACAGGGAGCCTACGAGCAGTACTTC,TRBJ2-7,TRBD1,-,TRBV18
CASSPGEGSGYGYTF,TGTGCCAGCAGCCCAGGAGAGGGTTCGGGCTATGGCTACACCTTC,TRBJ1-2,-,-,TRBV7-9
CASSLNLGTRQQYF,TGTGCCAGCAGTTTAAACCTCGGGACTAGACAGCAGTACTTC,TRBJ2-7,TRBD2,-,TRBV27
CASSATHRGNYGYTF,TGTGCCAGTAGTGCTACCCACAGGGGGAACTATGGCTACACCTTC,TRBJ1-2,TRBD1,-,TRBV19
CASSAESGANVLTF,TGCGCCAGCAGCGCGGAGTCTGGGGCCAACGTCCTGACTTTC,TRBJ2-6,-,-,TRBV5-1
CASSFSLANEQFF,TGTGCCAGCAGTTTCTCGCTAGCAAATGAGCAGTTCTTC,TRBJ2-1,-,-,TRBV12-3/TRBV12-4
CAISPGQGTDGYTF,TGTGCCATCAGTCCGGGACAGGGGACAGACGGCTACACCTTC,TRBJ1-2,TRBD1,-,TRBV10-3
CASSIEGGVSTDTQYF,TGTGCCAGTAGTATAGAAGGGGGGGTCAGCACAGATACGCAGTATTTT,TRBJ2-3,-,-,TRBV19
CASSLKRDRVTEQYF,TGTGCCAGCAGCCTAAAACGGGACAGGGTAACCGAGCAGTACTTC,TRBJ2-7,TRBD1,-,TRBV3-1/TRBV3-2
CASSFWGQGKGYTF,TGTGCCAGCAGTTTTTGGGGACAGGGAAAAGGCTACACCTTC,TRBJ1-2,TRBD1,-,TRBV28
CASSVRTGANTEAFF,TGTGCCAGCAGCGTAAGGACAGGGGCGAACACTGAAGCTTTCTTT,TRBJ1-1,TRBD1,-,TRBV9
CAWIDRGPHGGGYTF,TGTGCCTGGATAGACAGGGGCCCACATGGCGGTGGCTACACCTTC,TRBJ1-2,TRBD1,-,TRBV30
CATSDAGTSGRYEQYF,TGTGCCACCAGTGACGCAGGGACTAGCGGGAGATACGAGCAGTACTTC,TRBJ2-7,TRBD2,-,TRBV24-1
CASSGGGAGTDTQYF,TGTGCCAGCAGCGGAGGGGGCGCCGGGACAGATACGCAGTATTTT,TRBJ2-3,-,-,TRBV6-5
CASSRSGNPPYNEQFF,TGTGCCAGCTCACGATCCGGGAACCCCCCTTACAATGAGCAGTTCTTC,TRBJ2-1,-,-,TRBV18
CASSPKQENTEAFF,TGTGCCAGCTCACCGAAACAGGAGAACACTGAAGCTTTCTTT,TRBJ1-1,-,-,TRBV18